A selection of T cell receptor beta chains follows, all from one sample in a study of T cell responses to AZD1222 COVID-19 vaccine. The protocol was immunoSEQ multiplex PCR, while the TCRdb copy is restricted to in-frame clones and leaves out a portion. This table has some 120,000 clones, 85% to 95% appearing once. The sample in question was peripheral blood, obtained on day 0 of AZD1222 vaccination. The receptors shown here come from an adult in good health. The CDR3 runs from the conserved cysteine through the conserved F or W. The D gene is left open where the match is weak. A row's size may be missing; if present it is once, few, many or a size class.

>-|TRBV5-1|-|TRBJ2-3
TGCGCCAGCGCTAAGGCTGCGGGATTAGATACGCAGTATTTT
CASAKAAGLDTQYF
>-|TRBV5-1|TRBD1|TRBJ2-7
TGCGCCAGCAGCTTGGCGGGACAGGAGATTCGGGAGCAGTACTTC
CASSLAGQEIREQYF
>-|TRBV18|-|TRBJ2-2
TGTGCCAGCGAACCAGGATGGGGTCCTCGAGAGACCGGGGAGCTGTTTTTT
CASEPGWGPRETGELFF
>once|TRBV28|TRBD1|TRBJ2-1
TGTGCCAGCAGTTTTCAGGGGGCCTACAATGAGCAGTTCTTC
CASSFQGAYNEQFF
>once|TRBV28|TRBD2|TRBJ2-4
TGTGCCAGCAGTCCCCTGACTAGCGGGAGTAGATACATTCAGTACTTC
CASSPLTSGSRYIQYF
>-|TRBV5-4|TRBD2|TRBJ2-3
TGTGCCAGCAGCGAAACAACTAGCGGGATTAGCGGTATGAATACGCAGTATTTT
CASSETTSGISGMNTQYF
>-|TRBV7-2|-|TRBJ2-1
TGTGCCAGCAGCTGGGGGAAGGGGCAGTTCTTC
CASSWGKGQFF
>once|TRBV7-9|-|TRBJ1-1
TGTGCCAGCAGCTTCGTTCGGGGGGACGATGAAGCTTTCTTT
CASSFVRGDDEAFF
>-|TRBV27|TRBD1|TRBJ2-1
TGTGCCAGCAGTTTGGACAGGGACAGTTCCTACAATGAGCAGTTCTTC
CASSLDRDSSYNEQFF
>-|TRBV28|-|TRBJ2-7
TGTGCCAGCAGTTCCCCCTCACTACGAAAGCAGTACTTC
CASSSPSLRKQYF
>-|TRBV19|TRBD1|TRBJ2-3
TGTGCCAGTAGTCGGGCGGACAGGGGAGAGGCAGATACGCAGTATTTT
CASSRADRGEADTQYF
>-|TRBV18|-|TRBJ1-2
TGTGCCAGCTCACCGACTGTGTTTAATGACTACACCTTC
CASSPTVFNDYTF
>-|TRBV27|TRBD1|TRBJ2-7
TGTGCCAGCAGTCCAAAGCCCCGACAGGGGACCTCCTACGAGCAGTACTTC
CASSPKPRQGTSYEQYF
>-|TRBV27|-|TRBJ1-5
TGTGCCAGCAGTTGGTCTTACGCCAATCAGCCCCAGCATTTT
CASSWSYANQPQHF
>-|TRBV9|-|TRBJ1-6
TGTGCCAGCAGCTCGGGAGGTTCACCCCTCCACTTT
CASSSGGSPLHF
>-|TRBV27|-|TRBJ1-2
TGTGCCAGCAGTCGTCGGGGGGGCGAATATGGCTACACCTTC
CASSRRGGEYGYTF
>-|TRBV7-8|TRBD1|TRBJ1-2
TGTGCCAGCAGCCCACAGGGGGGCTATGGCTACACCTTC
CASSPQGGYGYTF
>-|TRBV7-7|TRBD1|TRBJ2-3
TGTGCCAGCAGCCCTCTACAGGGGGCTCCGATACCCACAGATACGCAGTATTTT
CASSPLQGAPIPTDTQYF
>once|TRBV28|-|TRBJ1-1
TGTGCCAGCAGCCTATTTAGGAGGGACACTGAAGCTTTCTTT
CASSLFRRDTEAFF
>-|TRBV18|-|TRBJ1-5
TGTGCCAGCTCAGCCCTTGAGGGCAATCAGCCCCAGCATTTT
CASSALEGNQPQHF
>-|TRBV28|-|TRBJ1-4
TGTGCCAGCACCGACTTGGAGGGATCTAATGAAAAACTGTTTTTT
CASTDLEGSNEKLFF
>-|TRBV3-1/TRBV3-2|-|TRBJ2-1
TGTGCCAGCAGGTTGACAGGTTCCTACAATGAGCAGTTCTTC
CASRLTGSYNEQFF
>-|TRBV29-1|-|TRBJ1-1
TGCAGCGTCGAACTCAGGGGAGGGGACACTGAAGCTTTCTTT
CSVELRGGDTEAFF
>-|TRBV28|-|TRBJ1-4
TGTGCCAGCGGGGCTGGGGGGGCCAATGAAAAACTGTTTTTT
CASGAGGANEKLFF
>-|TRBV7-9|-|TRBJ1-2
TGTGCCAGCAGCCCCTCCTTGACAACTAACTATGGCTACACCTTC
CASSPSLTTNYGYTF
>-|TRBV27|TRBD1|TRBJ2-1
TGTGCCAGCAGTTATATCACGACAGGGAACAATGAGCAGTTCTTC
CASSYITTGNNEQFF
>-|TRBV7-2|-|TRBJ2-7
TGTGCCAGCAGCTTACATAGTGGCCCCCCGCGGGAGCAGTACTTC
CASSLHSGPPREQYF
>-|TRBV6-1|-|TRBJ1-4
TGTGCCAGCAGTGAATGGGGGGAGGCTGAAAAACTGTTTTTT
CASSEWGEAEKLFF
>-|TRBV6-5|-|TRBJ1-5
TGTGCCAGCAGTTATAGATCGGTAGGCGGGGGTCAGCCCCAGCATTTT
CASSYRSVGGGQPQHF
>-|TRBV10-2|-|TRBJ1-2
TGCGCCAGCAGCGTACAGGAGTACTATGGCTACACCTTC
CASSVQEYYGYTF
>-|TRBV6-5|-|TRBJ2-1
TGTGCCAGCAGTTCCCGGGAATGGCAGTTCTTC
CASSSREWQFF
>few|TRBV7-9|TRBD1|TRBJ1-6
TGTGCCAGCAGCTCCGGACAGGGCTCGCATTCACCCCTCCACTTT
CASSSGQGSHSPLHF
>-|TRBV28|TRBD2|TRBJ2-1
TGTGCCAGCAGTTTCGGACTAGCGGGAGGGTACAATGAGCAGTTCTTC
CASSFGLAGGYNEQFF
>-|TRBV19|-|TRBJ2-1
TGTGCCAGTAGGATCACAGGGTTCAACAATGAGCAGTTCTTC
CASRITGFNNEQFF
>-|TRBV28|-|TRBJ1-2
TGTGCCAGCAGTTTATTTAGGGGGGTCAGGGAGAATGGCTACACCTTC
CASSLFRGVRENGYTF
>-|TRBV7-3|-|TRBJ2-5
TGTGCCAGCAGCTTACCTGGGACTGGCGGAGAGACCCAGTACTTC
CASSLPGTGGETQYF
>-|TRBV27|-|TRBJ1-1
TGTGCCAGTAAAACAGGTTTTGAAGCTTTCTTT
CASKTGFEAFF
>-|TRBV19|TRBD2|TRBJ2-3
TGTGCCAGTAGTATCCCCAGCGGGAGATTAGATACGCAGTATTTT
CASSIPSGRLDTQYF
>-|TRBV13|TRBD2|TRBJ2-1
TGTGCCAGCAGCTTAAGGAAGGGACTAGCGGGAAGTTACAATGAGCAGTTCTTC
CASSLRKGLAGSYNEQFF
>-|TRBV19|TRBD2|TRBJ2-1
TGTGCCAGTAGCCTTAGCGGGAGTAATGTAGGTAATGAGCAGTTCTTC
CASSLSGSNVGNEQFF
>-|TRBV5-4|-|TRBJ2-2
TGTGCCAGCAGCCCCGTGGCAGGGCGGGCCGGGGAGCTGTTTTTT
CASSPVAGRAGELFF
>-|TRBV20-1|-|TRBJ2-1
TGCAGTGCAAGGCAGGGTTATGAGCAGTTCTTC
CSARQGYEQFF
>-|TRBV3-1/TRBV3-2|-|TRBJ1-2
TGTGCCAGCAGCCAAGCCCCAGTGGGATATGGCTACACCTTC
CASSQAPVGYGYTF
>-|TRBV19|-|TRBJ1-4
TGTGCCAGTAGTACCAGACATGAAAAACTGTTTTTT
CASSTRHEKLFF
>-|TRBV29-1|TRBD2|TRBJ2-7
TGCAGCGCGATTAGCGGGAGGGCATACGAGCAGTACTTC
CSAISGRAYEQYF
>-|TRBV27|TRBD2|TRBJ2-5
TGTGCCAGCAGCCCCGGGGGGAGAGAGACCCAGTACTTC
CASSPGGRETQYF